The rows below give T cell receptor beta chains drawn from one sample of a study of vaccination and CD4 T cells after COVID-19. These receptors lack a known antigen. TCRdb ran MiXCR on the PCR reads and lists one entry per CDR3 protein. Of 2,500 to 3,500 distinct CDR3 sequences in the sample, approximately 30% were seen once. Sequenced sample: CD4+ T cells from blood, cultured in vitro. The receptors were gathered from a human donor in good health. Each CDR3 is given with its conserved first and last residue. The D gene is left open where the match is weak. Clone size is given for some rows only: seen once, a few or many times, or a class if the clone is expanded.

TRBD2	TRBV20-1	TRBJ2-2	medium-sized	CSARVGGGQRDHTGELFF	TGCAGTGCCCGTGTCGGCGGGGGTCAGCGGGACCACACCGGGGAGCTGTTTTTT
TRBD2	TRBV20-1	TRBJ2-7	large	CSASRPSGGESYEQYF	TGCAGTGCTAGTCGGCCTAGCGGAGGGGAGTCCTACGAGCAGTACTTC
.	TRBV10-3	TRBJ2-5	few	CAISERPAQGRLWETQYF	TGTGCCATCAGTGAGCGGCCTGCGCAGGGACGCTTATGGGAGACCCAGTACTTC
.	TRBV7-9	TRBJ2-3	.	CASSFTPDTQYF	TGTGCCAGCAGCTTTACGCCCGATACGCAGTATTTT
.	TRBV6-1	TRBJ2-3	.	CASSEWQYF	TGTGCCAGCAGTGAGTGGCAGTATTTT
.	TRBV5-1	TRBJ2-1	.	CASKEGVRPSGLYNEQFF	TGCGCCAGCAAGGAGGGGGTTCGCCCCTCGGGCCTATACAATGAGCAGTTCTTC
.	TRBV5-5	TRBJ1-2	.	CASSTGRGYGYTF	TGTGCCAGCTCGACAGGACGCGGCTATGGCTACACCTTC
TRBD2	TRBV11-3	TRBJ2-1	.	CASSLERESEQFF	TGTGCCAGCAGCTTAGAGCGGGAGAGTGAGCAGTTCTTC
.	TRBV5-3	TRBJ2-5	.	CARSLYAEAGRSQETQYF	TGTGCCAGAAGCTTATATGCGGAGGCAGGGAGGTCTCAAGAGACCCAGTACTTC
TRBD1	TRBV11-3	TRBJ2-2	.	CASSQRTGSNTGELFF	TGTGCCAGCAGCCAACGGACAGGGTCGAACACCGGGGAGCTGTTTTTT
TRBD1	TRBV6-1	TRBJ1-1	few	CASRRTGARGTEAFF	TGTGCCAGCAGAAGGACAGGGGCGCGGGGCACTGAAGCTTTCTTT
TRBD1	TRBV28	TRBJ1-5	few	CASGLTGLDWPQHF	TGTGCCAGCGGGCTGACAGGGTTGGATTGGCCCCAGCATTTT
TRBD2	TRBV28	TRBJ2-2	.	CASSTLRGRVNGELFF	TGTGCCAGCAGCACACTTCGCGGGAGAGTAAACGGGGAGCTGTTTTTT
.	TRBV6-1	TRBJ1-3	few	CATQRSSGNTIYF	TGTGCCACCCAGAGGAGCTCTGGAAACACCATATATTTT
.	TRBV5-6	TRBJ2-4	.	CASSITQQETYSQENIQYF	TGTGCCAGCAGCATCACCCAGCAGGAGACGTACAGCCAGGAAAACATTCAGTACTTC